This TCR beta chain was identified in a study of spatial heterogeneity in lung cancer (dated by TCRdb to about 2019). Study-wide context: More beta-chain than alpha-chain transcripts were consistently detected, likely reflecting higher beta-chain transcript abundance. TCR repertoire features were related to nonsynonymous mutation counts determined by whole-exome sequencing of tumor tissue. In the raw uncorrected reads, each unique combination of TCR and UMI appeared more than ten times on average. At surgery, both alpha and beta chains were TCR-sequenced in fewer than 250 tumor regions, approximately 64 matched nontumor lung samples and a few dozen PBMC samples. In non-small cell lung cancer, the study quantitatively compared TCR alpha and beta repertoires across several tumor regions, matched nontumor lung, and blood. Overall study outcomes, separate from this receptor: Additional single-cell paired TCR alpha and beta sequencing was considered necessary to confirm, at a functional level, the hypothesis that regional TCRs recognize regional mutations. Ubiquitous expanded tumor TCRs showed up in blood more often at tumor resection than at routine follow-up.

The library was obtained by 5' RACE. The sequencing machine was a NextSeq 500. To allow correction of PCR and sequencing errors, the TCR library protocol tagged every TCR cDNA molecule with a unique molecular identifier. The original methods were these. Decombinator tools were used for TCR identification, UMI-based error correction and CDR3 extraction. TCRs above a frequency of 2 per 1,000, corresponding to the top 1% of the tumor frequency distribution, were defined as expanded. Renyi diversity was computed with the R vegan package after each repertoire had been subsampled 100 times to 5,000 TCRs. To build CDR3 similarity networks, amino acid triplet string-kernel similarity was used, and CDR3s were connected when their pairwise similarity was above 0.82. The raw public data were reprocessed by TCRdb itself: fastp quality trimming at Q25, MiXCR clonotype calling, in-frame beta chains only. Rows merge per CDR3 protein into single entries with the most common DNA and genes. These V and J calls rely on TCRdb rather than the paper's analysis. The sample data list 40,000 to 45,000 distinct CDR3 sequences, and approximately 7% of these were observed just once. The ten largest clonotypes hold roughly 45% of the sample.

This clonotype has at least ten counts. The specificity of this receptor is unknown. Base qualities are missing; no much larger clone stands one base away. Sample time point, as interpreted from the label and publication: sample taken at primary tumor resection. Without any cell sorting, TCR sequencing was performed on whole RNA extracted either from tumor and nontumor lung tissue or from cryopreserved PBMC samples. The donors were some 76 patients from the lung TRACERx cohort who had early-stage, untreated non-small cell lung cancer. Only patients with enough RNA available from two or more tumor regions were chosen for TCR sequencing. Relative to germline, V is 0 bases shorter and J is 4 bases shorter, with 8 bases between their ends. Spanning cysteine to phenylalanine, the CDR3 consists of 15 amino acids. CDR3 DNA is the only sequence kept; it has 45 bases, read in frame from the first base. Via the germline V gene, CDR1 is KGHDR and CDR2 SFDVKD.

The rearrangement combines TRBV24-1 with TRBJ2-2; no D segment can be confidently identified. This material consisted of PBMCs, taken at surgery. The receptor was derived from a female donor with early-stage non-small cell lung cancer. The CDR3 reads CATSDLSSPTGELFF. The DNA sequence is TGTGCCACCAGTGATTTGTCCAGTCCCACCGGGGAGCTGTTTTTT.